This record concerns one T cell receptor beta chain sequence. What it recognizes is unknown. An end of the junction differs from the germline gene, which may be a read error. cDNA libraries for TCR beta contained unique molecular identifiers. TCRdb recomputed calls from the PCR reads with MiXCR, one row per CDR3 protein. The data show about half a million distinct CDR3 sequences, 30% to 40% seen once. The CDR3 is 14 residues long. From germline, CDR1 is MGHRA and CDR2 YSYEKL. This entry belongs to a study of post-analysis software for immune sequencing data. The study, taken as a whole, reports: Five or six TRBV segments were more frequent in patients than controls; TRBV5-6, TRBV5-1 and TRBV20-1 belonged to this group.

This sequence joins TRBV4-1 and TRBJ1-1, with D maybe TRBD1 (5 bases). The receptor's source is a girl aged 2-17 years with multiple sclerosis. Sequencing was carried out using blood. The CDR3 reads CASGQDDSHTEAFF. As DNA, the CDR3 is TGCGCCAGCGGCCAAGATGACAGCCACACTGAAGCTTTCTTT.